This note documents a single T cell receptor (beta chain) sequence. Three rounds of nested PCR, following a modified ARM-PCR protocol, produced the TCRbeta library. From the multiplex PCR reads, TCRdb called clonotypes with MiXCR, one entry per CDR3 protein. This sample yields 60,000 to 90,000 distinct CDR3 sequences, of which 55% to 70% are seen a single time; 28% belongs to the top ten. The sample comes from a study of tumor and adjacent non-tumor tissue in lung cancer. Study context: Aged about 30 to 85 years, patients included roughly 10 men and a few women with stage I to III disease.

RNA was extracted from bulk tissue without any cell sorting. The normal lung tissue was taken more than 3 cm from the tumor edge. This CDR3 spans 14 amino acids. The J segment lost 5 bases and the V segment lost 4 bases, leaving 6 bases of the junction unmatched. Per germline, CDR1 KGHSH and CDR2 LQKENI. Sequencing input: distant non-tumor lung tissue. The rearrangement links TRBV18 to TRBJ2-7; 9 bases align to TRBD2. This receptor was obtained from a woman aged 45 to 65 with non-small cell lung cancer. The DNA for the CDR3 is TGTGCCAGCTCACTGAGATTAGCGGGAGACGAGCAGTACTTC. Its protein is CASSLRLAGDEQYF.